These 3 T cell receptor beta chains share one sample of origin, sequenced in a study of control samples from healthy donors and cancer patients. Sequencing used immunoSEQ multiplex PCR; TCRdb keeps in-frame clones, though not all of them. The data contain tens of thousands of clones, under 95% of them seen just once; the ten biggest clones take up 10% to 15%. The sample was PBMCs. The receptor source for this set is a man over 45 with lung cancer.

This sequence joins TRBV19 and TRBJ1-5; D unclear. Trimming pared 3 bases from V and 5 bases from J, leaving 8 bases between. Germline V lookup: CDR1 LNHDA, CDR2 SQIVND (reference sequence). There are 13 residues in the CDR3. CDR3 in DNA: TGTGCCAGTAGTATTGGCAGTGATCAGCCCCAGCATTTT. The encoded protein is CASSIGSDQPQHF.

The CDR3 spells CASSPTGDGNQPQHF. In DNA form, the CDR3 reads TGTGCCAGCAGTCCAACAGGGGATGGCAATCAGCCCCAGCATTTT. The chain combines TRBV27 with TRBJ1-5, with 7 positions matching TRBD1. V was pared by 5 bases and J by 2 bases, with 6 bases of the junction left unmatched. The length of the CDR3 is 15 residues. Germline CDR1 reads MNHEY; CDR2 reads SMNVEV (reference sequence).

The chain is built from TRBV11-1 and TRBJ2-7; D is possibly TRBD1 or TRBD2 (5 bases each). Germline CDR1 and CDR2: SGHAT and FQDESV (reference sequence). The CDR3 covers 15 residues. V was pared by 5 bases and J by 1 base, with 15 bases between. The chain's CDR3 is CASSQARGGSYEQYF. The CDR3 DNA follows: TGTGCCAGCAGCCAAGCCCGGGGCGGATCCTACGAGCAGTACTTC.